This T cell receptor (beta chain) was recovered during a study of T-cell reconstitution after alpha-beta-depleted transplantation in children. Study-wide results and limits: Several hundred expanded graft clones reportedly supplied alpha-beta T cells about two months after transplant. Newly made T cells mostly supplied T-cell counts and diversity one year after transplant. Diversity of TCRbeta at day 60 was high in some patients, arising from surviving recipient T cells and thymic progenitors.

This clonotype was counted a few times. Antigen specificity is unknown. It was with unique molecular identifiers that the TCRbeta library was prepared. MiXCR, run by TCRdb on the PCR reads, gives a single entry per CDR3 protein. Of 95,000 to 150,000 distinct CDR3 sequences in the sample, about 21% are singletons; the top ten hold 10% to 13%. Trimming left V 4 bases short and J 4 bases short, with 11 bases between. This CDR3 region has 14 residues. CDR1 and CDR2 (germline): SGHRS, YFSETQ. V usage is TRBV5-1 and J usage is TRBJ2-2, with unresolved D. The receptor's source is a male patient between 2 and 15 years old who had a stem cell transplant for chronic granulomatous disease, so the T cells may come from the graft donor. The source was PBMCs, mostly from graft donor cells, collected 180 days after TCRalphabeta/CD19-depleted stem cell transplant. In nucleotides, the CDR3 is TGCGCCAGCAGCCCACCCCTCCCCACCGGGGAGCTGTTTTTT. Translated, it gives CASSPPLPTGELFF. The full variable domain, completed using reference TRBV5-1 and TRBJ2-2, is KAGVTQTPRYLIKTRGQQVTLSCSPISGHRSVSWYQQTPGQGLQFLFEYFSETQRNKGNFPGRFSGRQFSNSRSEMNVSTLELGDSALYLCASSPPLPTGELFFGEGSRLTVL.